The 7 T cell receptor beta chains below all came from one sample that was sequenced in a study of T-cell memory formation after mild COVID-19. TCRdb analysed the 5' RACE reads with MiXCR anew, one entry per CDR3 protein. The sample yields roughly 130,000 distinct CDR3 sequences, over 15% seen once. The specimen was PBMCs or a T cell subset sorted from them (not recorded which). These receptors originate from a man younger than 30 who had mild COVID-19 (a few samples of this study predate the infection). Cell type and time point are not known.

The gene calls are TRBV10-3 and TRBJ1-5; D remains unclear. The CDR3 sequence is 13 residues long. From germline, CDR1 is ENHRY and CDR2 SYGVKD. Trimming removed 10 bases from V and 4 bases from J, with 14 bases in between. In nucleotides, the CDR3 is TGTGCCAACTCGGTGGGCGAGAATCAGCCCCAGCATTTT. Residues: CANSVGENQPQHF.

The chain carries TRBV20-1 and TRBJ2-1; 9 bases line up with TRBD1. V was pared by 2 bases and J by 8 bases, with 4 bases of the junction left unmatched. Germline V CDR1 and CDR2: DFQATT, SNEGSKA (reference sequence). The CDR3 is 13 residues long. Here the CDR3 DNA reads TGCAGTGCTAGATCGACAGGGGGGGATGAGCAGTTCTTC. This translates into CSARSTGGDEQFF.

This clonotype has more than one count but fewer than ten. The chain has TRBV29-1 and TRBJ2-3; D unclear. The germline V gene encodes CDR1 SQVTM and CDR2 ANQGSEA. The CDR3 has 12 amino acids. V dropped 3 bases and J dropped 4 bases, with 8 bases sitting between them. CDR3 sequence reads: CSVESISDTQYF. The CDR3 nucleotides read TGCAGCGTTGAGTCGATTTCAGATACGCAGTATTTT.

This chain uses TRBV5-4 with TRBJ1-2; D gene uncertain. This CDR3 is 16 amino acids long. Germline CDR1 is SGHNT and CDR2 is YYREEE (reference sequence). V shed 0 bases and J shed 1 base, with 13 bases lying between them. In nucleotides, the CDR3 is TGTGCCAGCAGCTTGGCCGATTTTTGGATTAACTATGGCTACACCTTC. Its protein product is CASSLADFWINYGYTF.

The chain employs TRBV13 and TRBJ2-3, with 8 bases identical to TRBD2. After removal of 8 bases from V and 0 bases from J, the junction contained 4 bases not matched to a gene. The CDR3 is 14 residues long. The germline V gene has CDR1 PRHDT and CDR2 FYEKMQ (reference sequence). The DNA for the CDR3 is TGTGCCAGCGGGTTAGCGGGGAGCACAGATACGCAGTATTTT. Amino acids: CASGLAGSTDTQYF. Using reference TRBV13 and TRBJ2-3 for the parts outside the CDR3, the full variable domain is AAGVIQSPRHLIKEKRETATLKCYPIPRHDTVYWYQQGPGQDPQFLISFYEKMQSDKGSIPDRFSAQQFSDYHSELNMSSLELGDSALYFCASGLAGSTDTQYFGPGTRLTVL.

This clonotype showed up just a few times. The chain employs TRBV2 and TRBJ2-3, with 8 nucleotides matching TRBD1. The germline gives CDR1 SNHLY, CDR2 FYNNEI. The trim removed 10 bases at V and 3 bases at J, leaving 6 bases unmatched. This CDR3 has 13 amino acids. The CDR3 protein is CANSRGRTDTQYF. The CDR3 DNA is TGTGCCAACTCCAGGGGGCGGACAGATACGCAGTATTTT.

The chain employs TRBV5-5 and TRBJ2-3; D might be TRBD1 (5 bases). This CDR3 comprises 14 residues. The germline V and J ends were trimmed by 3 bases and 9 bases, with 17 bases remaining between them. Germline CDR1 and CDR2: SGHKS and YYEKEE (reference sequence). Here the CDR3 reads CASSWGPARDTQYF. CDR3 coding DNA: TGTGCCAGCAGCTGGGGCCCAGCCCGCGACACGCAGTATTTT.